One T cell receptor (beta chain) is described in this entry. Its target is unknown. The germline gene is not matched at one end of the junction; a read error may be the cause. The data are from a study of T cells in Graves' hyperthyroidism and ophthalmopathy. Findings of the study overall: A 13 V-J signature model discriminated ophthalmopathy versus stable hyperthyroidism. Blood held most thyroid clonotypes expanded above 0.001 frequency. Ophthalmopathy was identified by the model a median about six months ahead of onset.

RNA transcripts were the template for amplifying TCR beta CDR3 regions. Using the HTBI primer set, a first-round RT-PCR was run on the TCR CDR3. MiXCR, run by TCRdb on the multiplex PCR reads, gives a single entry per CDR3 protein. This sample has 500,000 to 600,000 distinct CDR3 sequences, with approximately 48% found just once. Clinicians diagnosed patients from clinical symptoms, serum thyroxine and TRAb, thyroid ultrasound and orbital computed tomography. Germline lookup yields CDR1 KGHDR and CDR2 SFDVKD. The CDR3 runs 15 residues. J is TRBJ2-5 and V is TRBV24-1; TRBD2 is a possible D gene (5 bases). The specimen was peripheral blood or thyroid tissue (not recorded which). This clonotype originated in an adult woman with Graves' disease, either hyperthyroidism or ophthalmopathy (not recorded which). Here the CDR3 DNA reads TGTGCCGCCAGTGGTAGGGCAAGCGGCCAAGAGACCCAGTACTTC. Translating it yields CAASGRASGQETQYF.